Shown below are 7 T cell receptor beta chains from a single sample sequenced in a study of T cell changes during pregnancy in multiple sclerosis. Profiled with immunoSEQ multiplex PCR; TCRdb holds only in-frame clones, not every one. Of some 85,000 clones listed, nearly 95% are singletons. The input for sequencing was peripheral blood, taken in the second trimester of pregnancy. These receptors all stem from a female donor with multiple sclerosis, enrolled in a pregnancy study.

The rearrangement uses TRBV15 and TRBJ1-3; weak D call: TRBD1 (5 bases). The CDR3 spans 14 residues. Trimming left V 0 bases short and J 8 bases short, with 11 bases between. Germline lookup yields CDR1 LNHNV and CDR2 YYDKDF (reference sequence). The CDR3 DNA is TGTGCCACCAGCAGAGATATAGGGGCGGACACCATATATTTT. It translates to CATSRDIGADTIYF.

This CDR3 reads CSVEDQGEAFF. For the CDR3, the DNA is TGCAGCGTTGAAGATCAGGGTGAAGCTTTCTTT. The chain is built from TRBV29-1 and TRBJ1-1, with a weak D call TRBD1 (5 bases). The V gene's germline CDR1 is SQVTM and CDR2 ANQGSEA. V lost 0 bases to trimming and J lost 7 bases, with 6 bases between them. CDR3 size: 11 residues.

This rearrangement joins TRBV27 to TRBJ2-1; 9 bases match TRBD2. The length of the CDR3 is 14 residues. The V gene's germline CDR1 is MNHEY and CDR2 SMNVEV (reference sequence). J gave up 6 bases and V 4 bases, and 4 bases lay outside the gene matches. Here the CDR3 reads CASSSLAGRNEQFF. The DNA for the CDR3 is TGTGCCAGCAGTTCCCTAGCGGGGCGCAATGAGCAGTTCTTC.

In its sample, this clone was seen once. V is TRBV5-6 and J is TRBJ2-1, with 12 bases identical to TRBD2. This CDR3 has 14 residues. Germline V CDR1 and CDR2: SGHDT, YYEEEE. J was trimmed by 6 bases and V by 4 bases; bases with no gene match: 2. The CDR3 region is CASSPSGRGNEQFF. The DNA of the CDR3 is TGTGCCAGCAGCCCTAGCGGGAGGGGCAATGAGCAGTTCTTC.

CDR3 in DNA: TGCGCCAGCAGCCTGGGGACAGGGGGCGCCTATGGCTACACCTTC. Translation: CASSLGTGGAYGYTF. The rearrangement joins TRBV5-1 to TRBJ1-2; 12 nucleotides agree with TRBD1. Germline assignment: CDR1 SGHRS and CDR2 YFSETQ. V lost 4 bases and J lost 4; bases outside the gene matches: 5. The CDR3 spans 15 residues.

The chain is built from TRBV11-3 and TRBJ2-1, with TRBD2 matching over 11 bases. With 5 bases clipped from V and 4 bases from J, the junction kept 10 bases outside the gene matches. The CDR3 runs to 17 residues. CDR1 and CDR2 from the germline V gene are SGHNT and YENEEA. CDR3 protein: CASSPGAGLAAYNEQFF. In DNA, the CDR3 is TGTGCCAGCAGCCCGGGGGCGGGACTAGCGGCGTACAATGAGCAGTTCTTC. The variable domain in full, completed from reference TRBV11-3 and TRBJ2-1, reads EAGVVQSPRYKIIEKKQPVAFWCNPISGHNTLYWYLQNLGQGPELLIRYENEEAVDDSQLPKDRFSAERLKGVDSTLKIQPAELGDSAVYLCASSPGAGLAAYNEQFFGPGTRLTVL.

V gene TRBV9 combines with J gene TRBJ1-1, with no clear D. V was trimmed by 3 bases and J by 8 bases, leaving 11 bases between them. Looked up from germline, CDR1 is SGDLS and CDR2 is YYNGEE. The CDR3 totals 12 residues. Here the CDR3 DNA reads TGTGCCAGCAGCGACGAGTTCTCAGAAGCTTTCTTT. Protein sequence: CASSDEFSEAFF.